These 29 T cell receptor beta chains were all obtained from the same sample, sequenced in a study of T cells after yellow fever vaccination. TCRdb processed the 5' RACE reads anew with MiXCR; each CDR3 protein has one entry. There are about 630,000 distinct CDR3 sequences in the sample; roughly 12% occur only once, and 14% to 15% lies in the top ten. Here the sequenced sample was PBMCs, taken on the day of the yellow fever booster vaccination. The receptor set was obtained from a man aged 25-45 years who received the YFV17D yellow fever vaccine.

This rearrangement joins TRBV14 to TRBJ1-2; a weak D match, TRBD1 (5 bases). The CDR3 extends over 16 amino acids. Germline lookup yields CDR1 SGHDN and CDR2 FVKESK. V was clipped by 2 bases and J by 8 bases, with 21 bases between them. The CDR3 region is CASSQPNQRDGRGYTF. CDR3 DNA sequence: TGTGCCAGCAGCCAACCTAACCAGCGGGACGGCAGGGGCTACACCTTC. The full variable domain, rest sourced from reference TRBV14 and TRBJ1-2, is EAGVTQFPSHSVIEKGQTVTLRCDPISGHDNLYWYRRVMGKEIKFLLHFVKESKQDESGMPNNRFLAERTGGTYSTLKVQPAELEDSGVYFCASSQPNQRDGRGYTFGSGTRLTVV.

The CDR3 bases are TGTGCCAGTAGAATCGGGACTAGCGGGAGAATAGATACGCAGTATTTT. As protein: CASRIGTSGRIDTQYF. The J gene is TRBJ2-3, the V gene TRBV19; TRBD2 agrees at 14 bases. The CDR3 runs to 16 residues. Germline CDR1 and CDR2: LNHDA and SQIVND (reference sequence). Trimming removed 6 bases from V and 5 bases from J; junction bases left unmatched: 7.

The gene calls are TRBV18 and TRBJ1-3; D ambiguous. Trimming shortened V by 1 base and J by 0 bases, and 7 bases separated the two germline ends. Germline assignment: CDR1 KGHSH and CDR2 LQKENI. The CDR3 has 15 amino acids. CDR3 loop: CASSPQRTSGNTIYF. CDR3 nucleotides: TGTGCCAGCTCACCACAGCGGACCTCTGGAAACACCATATATTTT.

In its sample, this clonotype was seen many times. This chain joins TRBV18 and TRBJ1-6, with D perhaps matching TRBD1 (5 bases). The germline V gene has CDR1 KGHSH and CDR2 LQKENI. Trimming stripped 0 bases from V and 4 bases from J, with 7 bases between. The CDR3 spans 15 residues. This CDR3 reads CASSPPGGYNSPLHF. CDR3 sequence (DNA): TGTGCCAGCTCACCACCTGGGGGGTATAATTCACCCCTCCACTTT.

This clonotype turned up a few times. The V call is TRBV19, the J call TRBJ2-2; TRBD1 might be the D (6 bases). The CDR3 consists of 15 residues. V shed 7 bases and J shed 3 bases, with 15 bases lying between them. Germline V CDR1 and CDR2: LNHDA, SQIVND (reference sequence). In nucleotides, the CDR3 is TGTGCCAGTACCATCTGGGGGCTGGACACCGGGGAGCTGTTTTTT. The encoded protein is CASTIWGLDTGELFF.

This clonotype turned up a few times. V is TRBV7-6 and J is TRBJ2-7, with 7 bases identical to TRBD2. Germline V gene sequence: CDR1 SGHVS, CDR2 FNYEAQ. This CDR3 contains 14 residues. With V trimmed by 2 bases and J by 2 bases, 3 bases remained unmatched. The CDR3 loop is CASSLLRGTYEQYF. In DNA form, the CDR3 reads TGTGCCAGCAGCTTATTGCGGGGGACCTACGAGCAGTACTTC.

This clonotype occurred a few times. The chain carries TRBV27 and TRBJ2-2; D is possibly TRBD2 (5 bases). The CDR3 runs 15 residues. CDR1 is MNHEY, CDR2 SMNVEV, per germline (reference sequence). Trimming took 8 bases from V and 0 from J, leaving 13 bases between them. Here the CDR3 DNA reads TGTGCCAGCCGGAGAGGGTCTCCGAACACCGGGGAGCTGTTTTTT. It specifies CASRRGSPNTGELFF.

The chain employs TRBV12-3 or TRBV12-4 and TRBJ2-1; D tentatively reads TRBD1 or TRBD2 (5 bases each). V was pared by 7 bases and J by 6 bases, with 13 bases between. The CDR3 spans 13 residues. The CDR3 spells CASTSGTTNEQFF. The CDR3 coding sequence is TGTGCCAGCACATCCGGGACCACCAATGAGCAGTTCTTC.

This clonotype was counted between two and nine times. The gene calls are TRBV7-2 and TRBJ2-3; D is unclear. The CDR3 loop spans 14 amino acids. Germline lookup yields CDR1 SGHTA and CDR2 FQGNSA. V gave up 3 bases and J gave up 4 bases, with 11 bases separating them. The DNA for the CDR3 is TGTGCCAGCAGCTTTTTAGGGTCGGCAGATACGCAGTATTTT. This encodes CASSFLGSADTQYF.

The V gene is TRBV9, the J gene TRBJ1-2, with TRBD1 identical over 9 bases. This CDR3 has 19 amino acids. V shed 4 bases, J shed 2 bases, and the junction held 18 bases outside the gene matches. In germline, CDR1 is SGDLS, CDR2 YYNGEE. For the CDR3, the DNA is TGTGCCAGCAGCTCTCGCTATATTCCGGGACAGGGTAACAACTATGGCTACACCTTC. Translating gives CASSSRYIPGQGNNYGYTF.

This clonotype has more than one count but fewer than ten. This chain uses TRBV7-8 with TRBJ2-7; unclear D gene. Trimming took 5 bases from V and 0 from J, leaving 11 bases between them. The CDR3 runs 14 residues. Germline CDR1 SGHVS, CDR2 FQNEAQ. This chain's CDR3 is CASSPRHDSYEQYF. The CDR3 region has the DNA TGTGCCAGCAGCCCTCGACACGACTCCTACGAGCAGTACTTC. Filled out from reference TRBV7-8 and TRBJ2-7, the complete variable domain reads GAGVSQSPRYKVAKRGQDVALRCDPISGHVSLFWYQQALGQGPEFLTYFQNEAQLDKSGLPSDRFFAERPEGSVSTLKIQRTQQEDSAVYLCASSPRHDSYEQYFGPGTRLTVT.

This clonotype was seen a few times. The chain couples TRBV7-2 to TRBJ1-5; D may be TRBD1 (5 bases). Trimming removed 9 bases from V and 0 bases from J, with 12 bases in between. The CDR3 spans 14 residues. CDR1 and CDR2 (germline): SGHTA, FQGNSA. This CDR3 is CASRPGTSNQPQHF. The CDR3 DNA reads as TGTGCCAGTCGACCTGGGACTAGCAATCAGCCCCAGCATTTT.

The J gene is TRBJ2-2, the V gene TRBV15, with unresolved D. This CDR3 has 15 residues. The germline gives CDR1 LNHNV, CDR2 YYDKDF (reference sequence). V lost 0 bases and J 1 base, leaving 6 bases between the germline ends. CDR3 nucleotide sequence: TGTGCCACCAGCAGAGATTATAAGAACACCGGGGAGCTGTTTTTT. Translated: CATSRDYKNTGELFF.

This clonotype was counted between two and nine times. This sequence joins TRBV7-8 and TRBJ2-3; no clear D gene. The V gene's germline CDR1 is SGHVS and CDR2 FQNEAQ. The ends were cut back, 0 bases at V and 5 bases at J, with 15 bases in the middle. The CDR3 loop spans 16 amino acids. Here the CDR3 reads CASSLAETVRLDTQYF. The CDR3 DNA is TGTGCCAGCAGCTTAGCGGAGACGGTGAGGTTAGATACGCAGTATTTT.

This clonotype turned up a few times. The V gene is TRBV6-1, the J gene TRBJ2-5; D gene uncertain. This CDR3 contains 13 residues. Germline V gene lookup returns CDR1 MNHNS and CDR2 SASEGT. Trimming took off 7 bases at V and 5 bases at J, with 14 bases between the two ends. DNA for the CDR3: TGTGCCAGCACCCACTTGGGTTGGGAGACCCAGTACTTC. This gives the protein CASTHLGWETQYF.

Only a few counts were recorded for this clonotype. The chain uses TRBV5-1 and TRBJ2-2; 8 nucleotides agree with TRBD2. In germline, CDR1 is SGHRS, CDR2 YFSETQ. V was clipped by 4 bases and J by 5 bases; unmatched bases: 7. This CDR3 is built from 15 residues. The CDR3 bases are TGCGCCAGCAGCCCTTCCCGCGGGAGGACCGGGGAGCTGTTTTTT. This codes for CASSPSRGRTGELFF.

The sample holds a few counts of this clonotype. One end of the junction varies from germline; a read error may be responsible. The CDR3 is CASSLGQLRSGANVLTF. The CDR3 nucleotides read TGTGCCAGCAGTTTAGGACAGCTGAGGTCTGGAGCCAACGTCCTGACTTTC. The rearrangement joins TRBV6-5 to TRBJ2-6; TRBD1 is a possible D gene (6 bases). The germline gives CDR1 MNHEY, CDR2 SVGAGI. The CDR3 is 17 amino acids.

This clonotype was counted a few times. Here the CDR3 reads CSARDKSGLSETQYF. The DNA for the CDR3 is TGCAGTGCTAGAGATAAATCCGGCCTTTCGGAGACCCAGTACTTC. The chain has TRBV20-1 and TRBJ2-5; no clear D gene. The V and J ends lost 0 bases and 5 bases respectively, with 16 bases between them. Germline V gives CDR1 DFQATT, CDR2 SNEGSKA (reference sequence). CDR3 length equals 15 residues.

The V and J genes are TRBV12-3 or TRBV12-4 and TRBJ1-5, with D possibly matching TRBD1 (5 bases). This CDR3 is built from 13 residues. V was trimmed by 5 bases and J by 7 bases, leaving 12 bases between them. The CDR3: CASSMGTLQPQHF. In DNA, the CDR3 is TGTGCCAGCAGTATGGGGACGTTACAGCCCCAGCATTTT.

V is TRBV29-1 and J is TRBJ2-3, with D possibly matching TRBD2 (5 bases). The CDR3 has 13 amino acids. Looked up from germline, CDR1 is SQVTM and CDR2 is ANQGSEA. Trimming left V 7 bases short and J 6 bases short, with 17 bases between. CDR3 protein: CSAERVGRDTQYF. As DNA, the CDR3 is TGCAGCGCCGAGAGGGTGGGTAGGGATACGCAGTATTTT.

The sample holds many counts of this clonotype. The V and J genes are TRBV12-3 or TRBV12-4 and TRBJ2-7; no firm D call. The CDR3 length is 12 residues. The V end lost 1 base, the J end lost 5 bases, and 6 bases lay between the germline ends. The DNA for the CDR3 is TGTGCCAGCAGTTTAGTTACCCACGAGCAGTACTTC. Translation gives CASSLVTHEQYF.

The chain carries TRBV20-1 and TRBJ2-7; TRBD2 aligns across 8 bases. Germline CDR1 and CDR2: DFQATT and SNEGSKA (reference sequence). CDR3 size: 14 residues. With V trimmed by 3 bases and J by 4 bases, 8 bases remained unmatched. CDR3 sequence: CSASGRAILYEQYF. In nucleotides, the CDR3 is TGCAGTGCTAGCGGGAGGGCTATATTATACGAGCAGTACTTC.

This clonotype came up many times. The genes are TRBV7-9 and TRBJ2-1; the match to TRBD2 covers 7 bases. This CDR3 contains 15 residues. J lost 2 bases, V lost 4 bases, and 5 bases had no gene match. CDR1 SEHNR and CDR2 FQNEAQ come from the germline V gene (reference sequence). Here the CDR3 reads CASSSRTSPYNEQFF. CDR3 nucleotide sequence: TGTGCCAGCAGCTCCCGGACTAGTCCCTACAATGAGCAGTTCTTC.

This clonotype has only a few counts. CDR3 region: CASTPRAFF. As DNA, the CDR3 is TGTGCCAGCACCCCTAGGGCTTTCTTT. This chain links TRBV7-4 with TRBJ1-1; D uncertain. The CDR3 covers 9 residues. From germline, CDR1 is SGHVT and CDR2 SQSDAQ. Trimming stripped 7 bases from V and 11 bases from J, with 8 bases between.

The table lists this clonotype with many counts. The chain combines TRBV7-2 with TRBJ2-1, with D tentatively TRBD2 (7 bases). This CDR3 is 16 amino acids long. The germline gives CDR1 SGHTA, CDR2 FQGNSA. The V end was cut by 3 bases, the J end by 7 bases, with 19 bases between. The CDR3 spells CASSLGFGRGLNEQFF. The DNA of the CDR3 is TGTGCCAGCAGCTTGGGATTCGGGCGGGGGCTTAATGAGCAGTTCTTC.

As to this clonotype: The conserved final phenylalanine or tryptophan is absent from the CDR3, which likely points to a read error. It is unclear where the CDR3 begins or ends on the DNA, so no DNA is shown, and the CDR3 is as TCRdb lists it. V gene TRBV29-1 combines with J gene TRBJ1-1; the table's D call TRBD1 went unverified against the DNA. The CDR3 is 8 amino acids long, termini counted. The germline V gene has CDR1 SQVTM and CDR2 ANQGSEA. The CDR3 protein is CSVEGPQA.

This clonotype was picked up a small number of times. The chain is built from TRBV12-3 or TRBV12-4 and TRBJ1-1; D is ambiguous. The CDR3 totals 10 residues. Deletions cut 9 bases from V and 5 bases from J, with 7 bases between. This chain's CDR3 is CASAGTEAFF. The CDR3 bases are TGTGCCAGTGCGGGGACTGAAGCTTTCTTT.

This clonotype was recorded at least ten times. The V call is TRBV7-2, the J call TRBJ2-3, with TRBD2 identical over 10 bases. Germline CDR1 SGHTA, CDR2 FQGNSA. V trimming: 5 bases; J trimming: 5 bases; junction bases outside the gene matches: 7. The CDR3 is 15 residues long. This CDR3 is CASSRLAGEGDTQYF. The CDR3 DNA reads TGTGCCAGCAGCCGCCTAGCGGGAGAGGGAGATACGCAGTATTTT.

Only a few counts were recorded for this clonotype. V is TRBV4-2 and J is TRBJ2-4; 7 bases agree with TRBD1. J was trimmed by 4 bases and V by 0 bases; bases with no gene match: 9. Germline CDR1 and CDR2: LGHNA and YNFKEQ. This CDR3 is built from 17 residues. In DNA, the CDR3 is TGTGCCAGCAGCCAAGATAGAGGAACAGGGGAAAAAAACATTCAGTACTTC. This gives the protein CASSQDRGTGEKNIQYF.